This entry describes one TCR beta chain. Blood genomic DNA input for TRB amplification was about 250-500 ng. Trimming shortened V by 3 bases and J by 7 bases, and 16 bases separated the two germline ends. The germline V gene has CDR1 SGHTA and CDR2 FQGTGA. The length of the CDR3 is 15 residues. This sample is part of a study of T and B cells in COVID-19 patients. At the level of the study: Peripheral blood came from COVID-19 patients with active infection or after recovery. Of under 25 active-infection patients, about 13 were critically ill with mechanical ventilation or extracorporeal membrane oxygenation.

TRB rearrangements were amplified by multiplex PCR with BIOMED2 TRB-A/B primers. TCRdb re-analysed the multiplex PCR reads in MiXCR, keeping a single row per CDR3 protein. This table has 6,000 to 8,500 distinct CDR3 sequences, approximately 32% appearing once. The receptor was derived from a human donor who had recovered from COVID-19. The sample consisted of blood. The V and J genes are TRBV7-3 and TRBJ1-5; TRBD1 is a possible D gene (5 bases). The CDR3 region is CASSLAHGGSQPQHF. The CDR3 DNA sequence: TGTGCCAGCAGCTTGGCCCACGGGGGGTCCCAGCCCCAGCATTTT.